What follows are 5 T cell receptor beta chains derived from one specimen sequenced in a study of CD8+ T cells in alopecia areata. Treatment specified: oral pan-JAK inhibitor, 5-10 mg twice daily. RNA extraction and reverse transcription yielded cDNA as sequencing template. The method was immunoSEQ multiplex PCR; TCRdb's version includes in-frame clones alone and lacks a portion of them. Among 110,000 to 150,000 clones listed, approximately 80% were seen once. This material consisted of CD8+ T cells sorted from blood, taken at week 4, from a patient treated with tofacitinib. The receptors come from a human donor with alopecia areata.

As DNA, the CDR3 is TGCGCCAGCAGGTGGACAGGGCGTATGAACACTGAAGCTTTCTTT. It is translated as CASRWTGRMNTEAFF. The rearrangement joins TRBV5-1 to TRBJ1-1; TRBD1 matches at 8 bases. This CDR3 contains 15 residues. CDR1 and CDR2 from the germline V gene are SGHRS and YFSETQ. Trimming took 5 bases from V and 0 from J; bases not matched to a gene: 6.

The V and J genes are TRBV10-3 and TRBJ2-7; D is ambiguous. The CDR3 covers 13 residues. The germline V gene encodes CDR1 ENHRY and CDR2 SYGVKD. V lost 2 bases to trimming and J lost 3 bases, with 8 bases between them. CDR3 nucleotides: TGTGCCATCAGTGAGCCTTCAATCTACGAGCAGTACTTC. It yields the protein CAISEPSIYEQYF.

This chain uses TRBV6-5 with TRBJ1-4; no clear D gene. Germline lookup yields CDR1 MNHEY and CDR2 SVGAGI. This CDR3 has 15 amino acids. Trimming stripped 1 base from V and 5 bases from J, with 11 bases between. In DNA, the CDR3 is TGTGCCAGCAGTTACTTTTCTGGTGACAATGAAAAACTGTTTTTT. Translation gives CASSYFSGDNEKLFF.

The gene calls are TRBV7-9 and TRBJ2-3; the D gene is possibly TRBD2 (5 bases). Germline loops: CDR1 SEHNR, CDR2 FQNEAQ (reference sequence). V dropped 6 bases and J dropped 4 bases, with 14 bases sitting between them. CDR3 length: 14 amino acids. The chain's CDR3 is CASRLVEGADTQYF. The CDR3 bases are TGTGCCAGCAGGCTCGTAGAGGGAGCAGATACGCAGTATTTT. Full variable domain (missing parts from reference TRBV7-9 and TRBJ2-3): DTGVSQNPRHKITKRGQNVTFRCDPISEHNRLYWYRQTLGQGPEFLTYFQNEAQLEKSRLLSDRFSAERPKGSFSTLEIQRTEQGDSAMYLCASRLVEGADTQYFGPGTRLTVL.

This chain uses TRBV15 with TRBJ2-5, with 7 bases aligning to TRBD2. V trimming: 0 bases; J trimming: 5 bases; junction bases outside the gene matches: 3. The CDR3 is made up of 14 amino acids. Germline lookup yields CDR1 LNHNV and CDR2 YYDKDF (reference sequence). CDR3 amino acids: CATSREGEGETQYF. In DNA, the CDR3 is TGTGCCACCAGCAGAGAAGGGGAGGGGGAGACCCAGTACTTC.